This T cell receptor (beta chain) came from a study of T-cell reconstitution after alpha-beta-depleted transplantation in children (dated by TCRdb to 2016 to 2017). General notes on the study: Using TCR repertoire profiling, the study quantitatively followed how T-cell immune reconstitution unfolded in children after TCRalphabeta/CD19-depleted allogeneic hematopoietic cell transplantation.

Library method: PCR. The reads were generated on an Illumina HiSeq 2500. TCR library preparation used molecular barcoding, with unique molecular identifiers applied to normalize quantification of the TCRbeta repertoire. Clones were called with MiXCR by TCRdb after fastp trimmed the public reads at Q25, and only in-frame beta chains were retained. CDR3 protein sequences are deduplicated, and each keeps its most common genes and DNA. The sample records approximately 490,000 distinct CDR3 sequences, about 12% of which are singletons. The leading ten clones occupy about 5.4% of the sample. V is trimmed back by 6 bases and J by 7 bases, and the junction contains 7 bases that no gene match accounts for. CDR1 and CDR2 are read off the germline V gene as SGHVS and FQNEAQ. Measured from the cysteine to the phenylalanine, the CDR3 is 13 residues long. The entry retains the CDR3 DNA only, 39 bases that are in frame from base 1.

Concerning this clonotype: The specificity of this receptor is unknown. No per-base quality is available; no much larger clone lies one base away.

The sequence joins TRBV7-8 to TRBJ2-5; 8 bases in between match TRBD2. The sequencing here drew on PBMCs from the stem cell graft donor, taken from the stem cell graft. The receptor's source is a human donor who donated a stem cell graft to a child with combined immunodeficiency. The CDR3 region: CASRQFGGGTQYF. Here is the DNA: TGTGCCAGCAGGCAATTCGGGGGGGGGACCCAGTACTTC.